Below, one T cell receptor (beta chain) is given with its context. Its antigen is unknown. The CDR3 is made up of 15 amino acids. Germline-derived CDR1 and CDR2 are SGHTA and FQGNSA. Trimming removed 4 bases from V and 5 bases from J, with 15 bases in between. Sequencing was done directly on freshly isolated, uncultured memory T cells. Method: immunoSEQ multiplex PCR; TCRdb's copy keeps in-frame clones and lacks some. The table lists 20,000 to 30,000 clones, over 90% of them singletons. The data derive from a study of CD4 T cell repertoires in COVID-19. Study details: Relabeled CFSE-low cells, IL-2-expanded for about 10 days, met spikes from other coronaviruses.

Study observations and caveats: Suggested intraclonal diversification: top SARS-CoV-2-reactive clonotypes appeared in two or three memory subsets. SARS-CoV and/or HKU1 spike cultures shared between roughly 6 and 28% of SARS-CoV-2 clonotypes.

The sequencing used circulating follicular helper CD4+ T cells (cTfh) from blood, collected before the COVID-19 pandemic. The rearrangement joins TRBV7-2 to TRBJ1-5; the D gene is possibly TRBD1 (5 bases). The TCR originated in a human donor who had COVID-19. The CDR3 spells CASSWRGRSDQPQHF. The CDR3 region has the DNA TGTGCCAGCAGCTGGAGGGGCAGGTCCGATCAGCCCCAGCATTTT. Full variable domain (missing parts from reference TRBV7-2 and TRBJ1-5): GAGVSQSPSNKVTEKGKDVELRCDPISGHTALYWYRQSLGQGLEFLIYFQGNSAPDKSGLPSDRFSAERTGGSVSTLTIQRTQQEDSAVYLCASSWRGRSDQPQHFGDGTRLSIL.